This T cell receptor (beta chain) was retrieved from a study of CD8 T cells in Susac syndrome (dated 2019 in TCRdb). For the wider study: Of the Susac syndrome patients who were sequenced, about eight were in clinical remission while roughly 6 had clinically active disease. At blood withdrawal, Susac syndrome patients were either therapy-naive, taking corticosteroids (in some cases with IVIg as well), or taking IVIg alone. Whether CD8+ T cell activation and differentiation in Susac syndrome was antigen driven was tested using repertoire sequencing. General conclusions and limits of the study: No clonal expansion was detected in the CD4+ T cell repertoire of Susac syndrome patients. The number of individuals in the TCR sequencing and HLA analysis was recognized as being relatively small.

The germline V gene encodes CDR1 MNHEY and CDR2 SMNVEV (reference sequence). Cut back by 3 bases and 2 bases, the V and J ends lie 11 bases apart. The CDR3 numbers 15 residues from cysteine through phenylalanine. Only CDR3 DNA is held: 45 bases, read in frame from base 1. On this clonotype itself: The antigen it binds to is not known. Within one base of it there is no much larger clone, and no base qualities were kept.

Peripheral blood CD8+ and CD4+ T cells from healthy donors, Susac syndrome patients and multiple sclerosis patients were profiled by high-throughput TCR beta sequencing. Recently defined diagnostic criteria for definite or probable disease were met by the Susac syndrome patients. Bulk CD8+ and CD4+ T cells were purified by magnetic negative isolation, whereas CD8+ TEMRA cells were enriched by FACS. Blood was drawn into EDTA tubes, processed within 24 hours, and PBMCs were isolated by density gradient centrifugation. PBMCs intended for TCR sequencing were cryopreserved in liquid nitrogen and thawed later in a water bath at 37 degrees C. A purity of at least 90% was achieved for sorted or isolated CD4+, CD8+ and CD8+ TEMRA cells. RNA was extracted using the RNeasy kit, and about 0.45 to 1 ug of the RNA was reverse transcribed with random hexamers. The immunoSEQ multiplex PCR assay, covering 54 Vbeta and 13 Jbeta segments, was used to amplify TCR beta CDR3 regions. PCR amplification bias was corrected using a synthetic template baseline for primer optimization and computational correction. For the original study's pipeline: Reads were assigned to V, D and J genes according to IMGT and analyzed in immunoSEQ Analyzer, with only productive sequences retained. Clonality was calculated as one minus the Shannon entropy normalized by log2 of the number of productive unique sequences. For each patient and control, public and private clones were evaluated among the 100 most prevalent clones. Clones were defined as Susac-specific if absent from the healthy and MS cohorts, from 1052 published viral clones and from other ImmuneACCESS disease sequences. TCRdb handled the public reads itself, with Q25 trimming in fastp and clone calling in MiXCR, and kept productive beta chains. Each record represents a unique CDR3 protein, reported with the most common genes and DNA among its rows. The V and J calls shown here were made by TCRdb, not taken from the authors' results. For this sample there are some 180,000 distinct CDR3 sequences; 90% to 95% appear just once. The biggest ten clones account for approximately 0.099% of the sample.

Sequenced input: CD4+ T cells from PBMCs. The sequence derives from a human donor with Susac syndrome. The rearrangement combines TRBV27 with TRBJ2-1; too little of a D gene remains to name it. CDR3 protein: CASSFTEVTYNEQFF. The DNA sequence is TGTGCCAGCAGTTTTACGGAAGTCACCTACAATGAGCAGTTCTTC.